Below, 30 T cell receptor gamma chains from the same sample are listed, as sequenced in a study of human gamma delta and Vdelta1 T cells. TCRdb reapplied CATT to the PCR reads. This sample has 2,500 to 3,500 gamma-chain clones; roughly 5.2% occur once, and the top ten carry less than 15%. The sample was naive CD27+ Vdelta1 gamma-delta T cells from blood. Receptors were obtained from a human donor in good health.

This chain links TRGV2 with TRGJ1 or TRGJ2. V trimming: 2 bases; J trimming: 7 bases; junction bases outside the gene matches: 11. CDR1 and CDR2 from the germline V gene are EGSNGY and YDSYNSKV. The CDR3 totals 14 residues. CDR3 protein: CATWDVPRRYKKLF. The CDR3 DNA sequence: TGTGCCACCTGGGACGTTCCGCGAAGATATAAGAAACTCTTT.

This clone was observed a few times. The V and J genes are TRGV5 and TRGJ1 or TRGJ2. Germline values: CDR1 VINAFY, CDR2 YDVSNSKD. The CDR3 spans 12 residues. Germline trimming cut 8 bases from V and 6 bases from J; bases unmatched to any gene: 10. The CDR3 region has the DNA TGTGCCACCTTTGACAGGCGTTATAAGAAACTCTTT. Translation: CATFDRRYKKLF.

This clone has more than one count but fewer than ten. The junction departs from the called germline gene at one end, perhaps through a read error. This sequence joins TRGV3 and TRGJ1 or TRGJ2. The germline CDR1 and CDR2 sequences are VTNTFY and YDVSTARD (reference sequence). The CDR3 spans 13 residues. CDR3 loop: CATWDRLDYKKIF. The CDR3 nucleotides are TGTGCCACCTGGGACAGGCTAGATTATAAGAAAATATTT.

The V gene call reads TRGV2; no J gene was called. Germline values: CDR1 EGSNGY, CDR2 YDSYNSKV. The length of the CDR3 is 11 residues. The chain's CDR3 is CATWDGQSLLF. CDR3 coding DNA: TGTGCCACCTGGGACGGGCAGTCTCTGCTCTTT.

In its sample, this clone was seen a few times. One end of the junction fails to match germline, which may point to a read error. The chain is built from TRGV8 and TRGJ1 or TRGJ2. This CDR3 comprises 14 residues. Germline V CDR1 and CDR2: VENAVY, YDSYNSRV. This chain's CDR3 is CATWDRRTYYKKLF. CDR3 sequence (DNA): TGTGCCACCTGGGATAGGAGGACTTATTATAAGAAGCTCTTT.

The chain links TRGV3 to TRGJ1 or TRGJ2. The CDR3 has 14 amino acids. With 0 bases clipped from V and 10 bases from J, the junction kept 12 bases outside the gene matches. The germline CDR1 and CDR2 sequences are VTNTFY and YDVSTARD (reference sequence). The CDR3 region has the DNA TGTGCCACCTGGGACAGGCGCCAACCCCCGAAGAAACTCTTT. It is translated as CATWDRRQPPKKLF.

With regard to this clone: TCRdb records a much larger clone's protein for this DNA, with a difference at residue 7 that likely arises from a read error; the protein given is the translation of the DNA. V gene TRGV9 combines with J gene TRGJ1 or TRGJ2. Germline lookup yields CDR1 GITISATS and CDR2 ISYDGTV (reference sequence). The CDR3 extends over 14 amino acids. Unmatched junction bases numbered 5, after V lost 0 bases and J lost 3 bases. This CDR3 is CALWEVPGYYKKLF. For the CDR3, the DNA is TGTGCCTTGTGGGAGGTGCCGGGTTATTATAAGAAACTCTTT.

Within the sample, this clone is medium-sized. V and J are TRGV3 and TRGJ1 or TRGJ2. V lost 6 bases, J lost 0 bases, and 2 bases stayed unmatched. Germline V CDR1 and CDR2: VTNTFY, YDVSTARD (reference sequence). The CDR3 sequence is 12 residues long. The CDR3 bases are TGTGCCACCTGGACGAATTATTATAAGAAACTCTTT. The encoded protein is CATWTNYYKKLF.

The rearrangement uses TRGV3 and TRGJ1 or TRGJ2. Germline V gene sequence: CDR1 VTNTFY, CDR2 YDVSTARD (reference sequence). V lost 0 bases and J lost 6; bases outside the gene matches: 14. The CDR3 consists of 16 residues. CDR3 sequence: CATWDRRWGGGYKKLF. CDR3 in DNA: TGTGCCACCTGGGACAGGCGGTGGGGGGGGGGTTATAAGAAACTCTTT.

This clone was counted only a few times. V usage is TRGV5 and J usage is TRGJ1 or TRGJ2. The J segment lost 5 bases and the V segment lost 8 bases, leaving 12 bases of the junction unmatched. The CDR3 extends over 13 amino acids. Germline-derived CDR1 and CDR2 are VINAFY and YDVSNSKD. The DNA for the CDR3 is TGTGCCACCTTTGACAGGCTGGATTATAAGAAACTCTTT. Its protein is CATFDRLDYKKLF.

This clone was detected a few times. The protein that TCRdb holds for this DNA derives from a much larger clone and differs from the translated DNA at residue 8, which likely indicates a read error; the protein shown here is translated from the DNA. The chain links TRGV9 to TRGJ1 or TRGJ2. The CDR3 contains 13 residues. V shed 0 bases and J 10 bases; nucleotides not matched to a gene: 9. CDR1 is GITISATS, CDR2 ISYDGTV, per germline (reference sequence). The CDR3 sequence is CALWEVGRRKKLF. The CDR3 DNA reads as TGTGCCTTGTGGGAGGTGGGGCGTCGGAAGAAACTCTTT.

A few counts support this clone. TCRdb shows a much larger clone's protein in place of this DNA's translation, and the two differ at residue 7, likely through a read error; the protein shown is translated from the DNA. The chain couples TRGV2 to TRGJ1 or TRGJ2. TCRdb is silent on the J gene; assignment here came from matching the DNA to germline. Germline V CDR1 and CDR2: EGSNGY, YDSYNSKV. After removal of 0 bases from V and 10 bases from J, the junction contained 3 bases not matched to a gene. The CDR3 has 11 residues. DNA of the CDR3: TGTGCCACCTGGGACGGGTTGAAGAAACTCTTT. It yields the protein CATWDGLKKLF.

For this clone: TCRdb's entry gives the protein of a much larger clone, which mismatches this DNA's translation at residue 4, likely from a read error; the protein reported here is translated from the DNA. The chain couples TRGV9 to TRGJ1 or TRGJ2. Germline V gene sequence: CDR1 GITISATS, CDR2 ISYDGTV (reference sequence). The CDR3 sequence is 12 residues long. The CDR3 region is CALGEGYYKKLF. The CDR3 DNA reads TGTGCCTTGGGGGAGGGTTATTATAAGAAACTCTTT.

For this clone: The protein TCRdb gives is from a much larger clone and does not agree with this DNA's translation at residue 7, likely a read error; the protein shown here comes from the DNA. The chain couples TRGV9 to TRGJ1 or TRGJ2. J was trimmed by 7 bases and V by 2 bases; bases with no gene match: 5. This CDR3 contains 12 residues. Germline-derived CDR1 and CDR2 are GITISATS and ISYDGTV (reference sequence). CDR3 nucleotide sequence: TGTGCCTTGTGGGAGGGATTATATAAGAAACTCTTT. Amino acids: CALWEGLYKKLF.

This clone is categorized as medium-sized. This sequence joins TRGV5 and TRGJ1 or TRGJ2. Germline V CDR1 and CDR2: VINAFY, YDVSNSKD. This CDR3 comprises 12 residues. V trimming: 6 bases; J trimming: 7 bases; junction bases outside the gene matches: 9. CDR3 loop: CATWYRGYKKLF. CDR3 DNA sequence: TGTGCCACCTGGTACCGGGGGTATAAGAAACTCTTT.

This clone was detected only a few times. The protein given by TCRdb reflects a much larger clone and differs at residue 7 from this DNA's translation, likely from a read error; the protein shown is the DNA's translation. The rearrangement joins TRGV9 to TRGJ1 or TRGJ2. Germline V gene lookup returns CDR1 GITISATS and CDR2 ISYDGTV (reference sequence). The CDR3 has 11 amino acids. CDR3 in DNA: TGTGCCTTGTGGCGTTATCATAAGAAACTCTTT. This sequence encodes CALWRYHKKLF.

This clone turned up a few times. At one end, the junction sequence differs from germline, possibly due to a read error. The chain links TRGV8 to TRGJ1 or TRGJ2. The germline V gene has CDR1 VENAVY and CDR2 YDSYNSRV. The CDR3 loop spans 13 amino acids. Here the CDR3 DNA reads TGTGCCACCTGGGATAGGGTTCGCTATAAGAAACTATTT. Its translation: CATWDRVRYKKLF.

This chain joins TRGV3 and TRGJ1 or TRGJ2. The CDR3 length is 13 residues. The V gene's germline CDR1 is VTNTFY and CDR2 YDVSTARD (reference sequence). V dropped 3 bases and J dropped 4; count of bases not matched to a gene: 6. In nucleotides, the CDR3 is TGTGCCACCTGGGACGGGTCCTATTATAAGAAACTCTTT. Its protein product is CATWDGSYYKKLF.

This clone was picked up a small number of times. At one of its ends the junction is not consistent with the germline gene, which may arise from a read error. V is TRGV8 and J is TRGJ1 or TRGJ2. CDR3 length equals 13 residues. Germline CDR1 VENAVY, CDR2 YDSYNSRV. The CDR3 nucleotides are TGTGCCACCTTGGATAGGAGTTATTATAAGAAACTCTTT. It yields the protein CATLDRSYYKKLF.

This clone is medium-sized (0.01 to 0.1%) by share. The chain combines TRGV3 with TRGJ1 or TRGJ2. The V gene's germline CDR1 is VTNTFY and CDR2 YDVSTARD (reference sequence). The CDR3 runs to 14 residues. Germline trimming cut 3 bases from V and 0 bases from J; bases unmatched to any gene: 5. Here the CDR3 DNA reads TGTGCCACCTGGGACCCCCGGAATTATTATAAGAAACTCTTT. Its translation: CATWDPRNYYKKLF.

This clone is large. Additional DNA sequences in this sample encode the identical CDR3. V usage is TRGV2 and J usage is TRGJ1 or TRGJ2. Losses at the gene ends were 0 bases for V and 7 bases for J; bases not matched to a gene: 6. CDR1 is EGSNGY and CDR2 is YDSYNSKV in the germline V gene. CDR3 length equals 13 residues. For the CDR3, the DNA is TGTGCCACCTGGGACGGGCGAGGGTATAAGAAACTCTTT. Protein sequence: CATWDGRGYKKLF.

This clone was observed a handful of times. TCRdb's protein for this DNA is that of a much larger clone and differs from the translation at residue 10, likely a read error; the protein shown is the DNA translation. The chain employs TRGV9 and TRGJ1 or TRGJ2. This CDR3 is 13 amino acids long. The trim removed 0 bases at V and 12 bases at J, leaving 11 bases unmatched. Germline V gives CDR1 GITISATS, CDR2 ISYDGTV (reference sequence). The CDR3 DNA follows: TGTGCCTTGTGGGAGGTGGGGCATCGGGGGAAACTCTTT. Translated: CALWEVGHRGKLF.

This clone qualifies as medium-sized. V usage is TRGV8 and J usage is TRGJP2. The junction had 1 base not matched to a gene; V was cut back by 0 bases and J by 3 bases. The CDR3 loop spans 14 amino acids. CDR1 and CDR2 from the germline V gene are VENAVY and YDSYNSRV. CDR3 sequence: CATWDRCSDWIKTF. For the CDR3, the DNA is TGTGCCACCTGGGATAGGTGTAGTGATTGGATCAAGACGTTT.

This clone has more than one count but fewer than ten. TCRdb has a much larger clone's protein, which differs at residue 4 from the translation of this DNA, likely because of a read error; what is shown is the protein translated from the DNA. J gene TRGJ1 or TRGJ2 was identified, but the V gene was not called. This CDR3 is built from 10 residues. The CDR3 nucleotides read TGTGCCACCTTGGACAGTAAGAAACTCTTT. Translation: CATLDSKKLF.

The chain combines TRGV3 with TRGJ1 or TRGJ2. The J segment lost 3 bases and the V segment lost 1 base, leaving 6 bases of the junction unmatched. Germline CDR1 is VTNTFY and CDR2 is YDVSTARD (reference sequence). CDR3 length: 14 amino acids. The CDR3 loop reads CATWDSPSYYKKLF. The CDR3 bases are TGTGCCACCTGGGACAGCCCTTCTTATTATAAGAAACTCTTT.

This clone has just a few counts. The junction and the germline gene differ at one end; a read error may be behind it. This chain uses TRGV3 with TRGJ1 or TRGJ2. The length of the CDR3 is 11 residues. The germline V gene has CDR1 VTNTFY and CDR2 YDVSTARD (reference sequence). In DNA, the CDR3 is TGTGCAACCTGGGGTAATCCTAAGAAACTCTTT. Encoded protein: CATWGNPKKLF.

In its sample, this clone was seen a few times. The protein given in TCRdb and the translation of the DNA differ at residue 5, and the sequence presented here derives from the DNA. The chain employs TRGV2 and TRGJ1 or TRGJ2. Germline V CDR1 and CDR2: EGSNGY, YDSYNSKV. The CDR3 consists of 13 residues. Here the CDR3 DNA reads TGTGCCACCTGGTACGGGGATTATTATAAGAAACTCTTT. The encoded protein is CATWYGDYYKKLF.

This clone was detected only once. The chain carries TRGV2 and TRGJP2. Here the J gene was assigned by germline matching of the DNA, as TCRdb has none. This CDR3 comprises 15 residues. The trim removed 3 bases at V and 12 bases at J, leaving 16 bases unmatched. The germline gives CDR1 EGSNGY, CDR2 YDSYNSKV. CDR3 in amino acids: CATWDRRSRWRIKTF. The CDR3 bases are TGTGCCACCTGGGACAGGCGATCACGTTGGAGGATCAAGACGTTT.

The chain links TRGV5 to TRGJ1 or TRGJ2. Germline V lookup: CDR1 VINAFY, CDR2 YDVSNSKD. This CDR3 is 13 amino acids long. J lost 4 bases, V lost 6 bases, and 9 bases had no gene match. For the CDR3, the DNA is TGTGCCACCTGGTTCAGGGGGTATTATAAGAAACTCTTT. Amino acid sequence: CATWFRGYYKKLF.

There are a few counts of this clone. This likely stems from a read error, as it lies one base from a far larger clone. Other DNA sequences in this specimen translate into the identical CDR3. The V call is TRGV9, the J call TRGJ1 or TRGJ2. The CDR3 consists of 13 residues. The germline gives CDR1 GITISATS, CDR2 ISYDGTV (reference sequence). V shed 0 bases and J 7 bases; nucleotides not matched to a gene: 6. The CDR3 sequence: CALWEVRSYKKLF. In DNA, the CDR3 is TGTGCCTTGTGGGAGGTGCGTAGCTATAAGAAACTCTTT.